This T cell receptor (beta chain) is from a study of blood T cell repertoires in COVID-19. Overall study: The cDNA or gDNA used as material had been derived from T cells, B-cell-depleted T cells, or PBMCs.

Seattle enrolled patients during active infection and tracked them longitudinally. Trimming took 8 bases from V and 5 from J; bases not matched to a gene: 4. The CDR3 length is 13 residues. Germline-derived CDR1 and CDR2 are LNHDA and SQIVND (reference sequence). Original processing notes: Amplification from reference gene primers served as the basis for estimated nucleated cell counts. TCRdb's copy holds only in-frame clones and misses some; the assay was immunoSEQ multiplex PCR. V and J calls plus clone size are reproduced from that table; the DNA served to infer D and trimming. The data contain over 85,000 clones, roughly 89% of them singletons.

This TCR came from a woman between 45 and 60 years old with COVID-19, enrolled during active disease. The chain uses TRBV19 and TRBJ2-1, with 9 bases fitting TRBD1. Sample: peripheral blood. The CDR3 sequence is CASSGTGNNEQFF. The CDR3 DNA follows: TGTGCCAGTTCCGGGACAGGGAACAATGAGCAGTTCTTC.